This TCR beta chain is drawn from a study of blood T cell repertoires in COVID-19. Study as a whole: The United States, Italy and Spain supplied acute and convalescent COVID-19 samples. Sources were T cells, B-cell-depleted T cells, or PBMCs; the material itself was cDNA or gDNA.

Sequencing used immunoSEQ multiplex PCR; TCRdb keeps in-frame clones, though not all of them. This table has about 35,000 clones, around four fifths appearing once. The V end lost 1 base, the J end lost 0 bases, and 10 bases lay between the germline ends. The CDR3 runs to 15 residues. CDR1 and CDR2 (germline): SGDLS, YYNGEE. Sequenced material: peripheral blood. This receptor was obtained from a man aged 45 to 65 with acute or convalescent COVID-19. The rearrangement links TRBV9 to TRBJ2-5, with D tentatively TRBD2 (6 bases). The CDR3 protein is CASSVSSGDQETQYF. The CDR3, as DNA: TGTGCCAGCAGCGTAAGTTCGGGGGACCAAGAGACCCAGTACTTC. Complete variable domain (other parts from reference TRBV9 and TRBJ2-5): DSGVTQTPKHLITATGQRVTLRCSPRSGDLSVYWYQQSLDQGLQFLIQYYNGEERAKGNILERFSAQQFPDLHSELNLSSLELGDSALYFCASSVSSGDQETQYFGPGTRLLVL.